The rows below give T cell receptor beta chains drawn from one sample of a study of T-cell memory formation after mild COVID-19. TCRdb used MiXCR to reprocess the 5' RACE reads, holding one entry per CDR3 protein. Of 530,000 or so distinct CDR3 sequences listed, around 15% were seen once; the top ten hold 8.1%. Sequencing was carried out using PBMCs or a T cell subset sorted from them (not recorded which). The origin of the receptors is an adult woman who had mild COVID-19 (a few samples of this study predate the infection). Cell type and time point are not known. Both conserved end residues are part of each CDR3. D genes are given only for firm matches. The size entry is marked missing in some rows and otherwise reads once, few, many or a size class.

.,17,TRBJ1-4,.,TRBV7-8,CASSRDRFRNTGEKLFF,TGTGCCAGCAGCCGCGACAGGTTTCGAAATACGGGTGAAAAACTGTTTTTT
few,17,TRBJ2-3,TRBD2,TRBV10-3,CAISEIRLAGVPDTQYF,TGTGCCATCAGTGAGATTCGCCTAGCGGGAGTCCCAGATACGCAGTATTTT
.,15,TRBJ1-5,TRBD1,TRBV5-1,CASSLGDRGLQPQHF,TGCGCCAGCAGCTTGGGTGACAGGGGGCTTCAGCCCCAGCATTTT
few,13,TRBJ2-1,TRBD2,TRBV29-1,CSVSGTRGDEQFF,TGCAGCGTTAGCGGGACGCGAGGGGATGAGCAGTTCTTC
few,14,TRBJ2-7,TRBD1,TRBV5-1,CASTGTGGGYEQYF,TGCGCCAGCACCGGGACAGGGGGCGGCTACGAGCAGTACTTC
.,13,TRBJ2-2,.,TRBV5-1,CASTIADTGELFF,TGCGCCAGCACGATTGCAGACACCGGGGAGCTGTTTTTT
.,16,TRBJ2-6,.,TRBV15,CATSRERGTGANVLTF,TGTGCCACCAGCAGAGAACGTGGGACTGGGGCCAACGTCCTGACTTTC
.,15,TRBJ1-2,.,TRBV7-3,CASSLAPGYQYGYTF,TGTGCCAGCAGCTTAGCGCCAGGGTATCAGTATGGCTACACCTTC
few,13,TRBJ2-1,.,TRBV7-9,CATAAWPVNEQFF,TGTGCCACTGCAGCCTGGCCGGTGAATGAGCAGTTCTTC
many,15,TRBJ2-1,TRBD1,TRBV7-9,CASSLAIGTENEQFF,TGTGCCAGCAGCTTAGCGATCGGGACAGAAAATGAGCAGTTCTTC
few,20,TRBJ2-1,TRBD2,TRBV6-5,CASSYERTSGPERLSNEQFF,TGTGCCAGCAGTTACGAAAGGACTAGCGGGCCGGAGCGATTATCCAATGAGCAGTTCTTC
few,13,TRBJ2-1,TRBD2,TRBV29-1,CSVVAGDFVEQFF,TGCAGCGTTGTGGCGGGAGATTTTGTTGAGCAGTTCTTC
many,13,TRBJ2-5,.,TRBV7-2,CASSLGGKETQYF,TGTGCCAGCAGTTTAGGAGGGAAGGAGACCCAGTACTTC
few,14,TRBJ2-1,.,TRBV12-3/TRBV12-4,CASSLGSSHNEQFF,TGTGCCAGCAGTTTAGGTAGTTCACATAATGAGCAGTTCTTC
few,15,TRBJ2-1,.,TRBV15,CATSRGGGTRDEQFF,TGTGCCACCAGCAGAGGGGGGGGGACACGGGATGAGCAGTTCTTC
few,14,TRBJ2-7,.,TRBV3-1,CASSQDPRVYEQYF,TGTGCCAGCAGCCAAGATCCAAGGGTCTACGAGCAGTACTTC
.,14,TRBJ2-1,TRBD2,TRBV15,CATSTWTSNNEQFF,TGTGCCACCAGCACATGGACTAGCAACAATGAGCAGTTCTTC
many,11,TRBJ1-1,.,TRBV7-2,CASSENTEAFF,TGTGCCAGCAGCGAAAACACTGAAGCTTTCTTT
few,13,TRBJ2-7,TRBD1,TRBV9,CASSEQGAGEQYF,TGTGCCAGCAGCGAACAGGGGGCGGGGGAGCAGTACTTC
few,12,TRBJ1-1,.,TRBV29-1,CSVGRGGTEAFF,TGCAGCGTTGGGAGGGGAGGGACTGAAGCTTTCTTT
.,15,TRBJ2-7,TRBD2,TRBV7-9,CASSSRAGVPYEQYF,TGTGCCAGCAGCTCCCGAGCGGGGGTCCCCTACGAGCAGTACTTC
.,12,TRBJ2-2,.,TRBV24-1,CATRTATGELFF,TGTGCCACCAGGACAGCTACCGGGGAGCTGTTTTTT
few,17,TRBJ2-3,TRBD2,TRBV9,CASSEHLAGAFTDTQYF,TGTGCCAGCAGCGAGCACCTAGCGGGAGCGTTCACAGATACGCAGTATTTT
few,13,TRBJ1-2,.,TRBV29-1,CSVELLTGFGYTF,TGCAGCGTTGAACTGTTAACGGGGTTTGGCTACACCTTC
.,11,TRBJ2-7,.,TRBV21-1,CASRTGYEQYF,TGTGCCAGCAGGACAGGGTACGAGCAGTACTTC
.,17,TRBJ2-7,TRBD2,TRBV4-3,CASSQDLRTSGSYEQYF,TGCGCCAGCAGCCAAGATTTAAGGACTAGCGGGTCCTACGAGCAGTACTTC
.,16,TRBJ1-5,TRBD1,TRBV12-3/TRBV12-4,CASSSTRTGVGQPQHF,TGTGCCAGCAGTTCCACCAGGACAGGGGTTGGGCAGCCCCAGCATTTT
.,14,TRBJ1-1,TRBD1,TRBV29-1,CSVDGGTGNTEAFF,TGCAGCGTTGATGGTGGGACAGGGAACACTGAAGCTTTCTTT
few,15,TRBJ1-1,.,TRBV24-1,CATSDPAAGHTEAFF,TGTGCCACCAGTGACCCGGCGGCAGGGCACACTGAAGCTTTCTTT
.,14,TRBJ2-3,.,TRBV12-3/TRBV12-4,CASSPTGHQDTQYF,TGTGCCAGCAGTCCCACAGGGCACCAGGATACGCAGTATTTT
.,15,TRBJ2-1,.,TRBV12-3/TRBV12-4,CDSSLRTVSYNEQFF,TGTGACAGCAGTTTAAGGACTGTCTCCTACAATGAGCAGTTCTTC
few,13,TRBJ1-2,.,TRBV27,CASSLNSLGGYTF,TGTGCCAGCAGTTTAAATTCCCTTGGTGGCTACACCTTC
few,16,TRBJ2-7,.,TRBV4-3,CASSQEEGAGDYEQYF,TGCGCCAGCAGCCAAGAGGAGGGGGCGGGCGACTACGAGCAGTACTTC
few,15,TRBJ2-7,TRBD2,TRBV4-2,CASSQVIAGAYEQYF,TGTGCCAGCAGCCAAGTAATTGCGGGGGCCTACGAGCAGTACTTC
few,14,TRBJ1-2,.,TRBV4-2,CASSPAGNNYGYTF,TGTGCCAGCAGCCCGGCAGGGAATAACTATGGCTACACCTTC
few,19,TRBJ2-2,TRBD2,TRBV7-9,CASSTVYAGGAPNTGELFF,TGTGCCAGCAGTACCGTGTATGCGGGAGGGGCACCGAACACCGGGGAGCTGTTTTTT
.,15,TRBJ1-1,.,TRBV5-1,CASSSGQIMNTEAFF,TGCGCCAGCAGCTCCGGACAAATCATGAACACTGAAGCTTTCTTT
few,17,TRBJ2-3,.,TRBV4-3,CASSQDRSAASTDTQYF,TGCGCCAGCAGCCAAGATCGCTCAGCGGCTAGCACAGATACGCAGTATTTT
once,16,TRBJ1-6,.,TRBV5-6,CASSSRAGRYNSPLHF,TGTGCCAGCAGCTCCCGGGCGGGACGGTATAATTCACCCCTCCACTTT
few,15,TRBJ2-3,.,TRBV6-2/TRBV6-3,CASSPQAELTDTQYF,TGTGCCAGCAGTCCTCAGGCGGAACTCACAGATACGCAGTATTTT
.,14,TRBJ2-1,TRBD2,TRBV20-1,CSARAGGPVNEQFF,TGCAGTGCCCGAGCGGGAGGGCCGGTCAATGAGCAGTTCTTC
many,14,TRBJ1-2,TRBD1,TRBV5-1,CASSSGQGNYGYTF,TGTGCCAGCAGTTCGGGACAGGGGAACTATGGCTACACCTTC
few,16,TRBJ2-7,.,TRBV29-1,CSVASWTERSSYEQYF,TGCAGCGTCGCTTCTTGGACGGAAAGGAGCTCCTACGAGCAGTACTTC
few,15,TRBJ2-5,.,TRBV15,CATSRALGREETQYF,TGTGCCACCAGCAGAGCCCTGGGCAGGGAGGAGACCCAGTACTTC
.,17,TRBJ2-1,TRBD2,TRBV5-5,CASRYPLGLAGNNEQFF,TGTGCCAGCAGATATCCCCTAGGACTAGCGGGAAACAATGAGCAGTTCTTC